These 6 T cell receptor beta chains originate from one sample sequenced in a study of T cells after yellow fever vaccination. TCRdb re-derived calls from the 5' RACE reads in MiXCR, one entry per CDR3 protein. Of some 4,600 distinct CDR3 sequences in the sample, about 8% were seen once. The specimen comprised PBMCs, either bulk or a sorted T-cell subset (CD4+, CD8+, memory, or dextramer-sorted; not recorded which), sampled more than 35 days after the first yellow fever vaccination. The receptors derive from a man between 18 and 29 years old who received the YFV17D yellow fever vaccine.

This clonotype was picked up many times. The chain joins TRBV5-1 to TRBJ2-5, with D perhaps matching TRBD1 (5 bases). The CDR3 is 15 amino acids. CDR1 and CDR2 (germline): SGHRS, YFSETQ. Trimming shortened V by 5 bases and J by 2 bases, and 16 bases separated the two germline ends. The CDR3 region is CASRGTGGPQETQYF. The CDR3 nucleotides read TGCGCCAGCAGAGGAACAGGCGGACCTCAAGAGACCCAGTACTTC. Based on the CDR3 plus reference TRBV5-1 and TRBJ2-5, the full variable domain is KAGVTQTPRYLIKTRGQQVTLSCSPISGHRSVSWYQQTPGQGLQFLFEYFSETQRNKGNFPGRFSGRQFSNSRSEMNVSTLELGDSALYLCASRGTGGPQETQYFGPGTRLLVL.

This clonotype occurred many times. The rearrangement uses TRBV5-1 and TRBJ1-2; D unclear. Germline V gene sequence: CDR1 SGHRS, CDR2 YFSETQ. The germline V and J ends were trimmed by 4 bases and 7 bases, with 11 bases remaining between them. The CDR3 is 12 amino acids. DNA for the CDR3: TGCGCCAGCAGCCTACCGGACGGTGGCTACACCTTC. Its protein is CASSLPDGGYTF.

This chain links TRBV3-1 with TRBJ2-7, with a weak D call TRBD2 (5 bases). CDR1 is LGHDT and CDR2 is YNNKEL in the germline V gene (reference sequence). This CDR3 spans 16 amino acids. V lost 11 bases and J 1 base, leaving 24 bases between the germline ends. In DNA, the CDR3 is TGTGCCTGCACCAAGCAGCTCCCCTGGACTTCCTACGAGCAGTACTTC. Translated, it gives CACTKQLPWTSYEQYF.

This clonotype was detected many times. The CDR3 region has the DNA TGCGCCAGCAGCCAAGAACGATGGGACACTGAAGCTTTCTTT. It specifies CASSQERWDTEAFF. The rearrangement uses TRBV4-1 and TRBJ1-1; D ambiguous. The CDR3 contains 14 residues. Germline V gene lookup returns CDR1 MGHRA and CDR2 YSYEKL. Trimming removed 0 bases from V and 3 bases from J, with 8 bases in between.

This clonotype was recorded at least ten times. V gene TRBV7-6 combines with J gene TRBJ1-3; D gene ambiguous. Trimming took off 1 base at V and 4 bases at J, with 8 bases between the two ends. There are 14 residues in the CDR3. Germline CDR1 and CDR2: SGHVS and FNYEAQ. CDR3 sequence: CASSLGAEGNTIYF. The CDR3 nucleotides are TGTGCCAGCAGCTTAGGTGCAGAGGGAAACACCATATATTTT.

This clonotype showed up many times. The rearrangement links TRBV27 to TRBJ2-1, with 8 bases lining up with TRBD2. Germline-derived CDR1 and CDR2 are MNHEY and SMNVEV (reference sequence). This CDR3 comprises 15 residues. With 6 bases clipped from V and 3 bases from J, the junction kept 7 bases outside the gene matches. CDR3 loop: CASRDWRGVYNEQFF. The CDR3 DNA sequence: TGTGCCAGCAGGGATTGGCGGGGGGTCTACAATGAGCAGTTCTTC.